This T cell receptor beta chain was recorded in a study of Ad26.COV2.S vaccination and SARS-CoV-2 variants. Trimming left V 5 bases short and J 1 base short, with 13 bases between. The CDR3 contains 15 residues. Germline CDR1 reads MDHEN; CDR2 reads SYDVKM. Sequencing used immunoSEQ multiplex PCR; TCRdb keeps in-frame clones, though not all of them. The sample records about 180,000 clones, 87% being singletons. General observations from the study: A substantial breadth of spike-specific CD8+ and CD4+ T cell responses after vaccination has been reported. With respect to non-spike TCR breadth, vaccine and placebo recipients were similar. The TCR breadth and depth analyses may have produced an underestimate of total T cell responses. Placebo recipients showed lower spike-specific TCR breadth than vaccinees.

In regard to this clone: Antigen unknown.

Material: peripheral blood, obtained after recovery from COVID-19. V usage is TRBV28 and J usage is TRBJ2-3; a possible D gene is TRBD2 (7 bases). The origin of this receptor is a human donor who had recovered from COVID-19. CDR3 nucleotide sequence: TGTGCCAGCAGTCCCGGGGGGCGGGGCACAGATACGCAGTATTTT. Its protein product is CASSPGGRGTDTQYF. The whole variable domain, remainder taken from reference TRBV28 and TRBJ2-3, is DVKVTQSSRYLVKRTGEKVFLECVQDMDHENMFWYRQDPGLGLRLIYFSYDVKMKEKGDIPEGYSVSREKKERFSLILESASTNQTSMYLCASSPGGRGTDTQYFGPGTRLTVL.